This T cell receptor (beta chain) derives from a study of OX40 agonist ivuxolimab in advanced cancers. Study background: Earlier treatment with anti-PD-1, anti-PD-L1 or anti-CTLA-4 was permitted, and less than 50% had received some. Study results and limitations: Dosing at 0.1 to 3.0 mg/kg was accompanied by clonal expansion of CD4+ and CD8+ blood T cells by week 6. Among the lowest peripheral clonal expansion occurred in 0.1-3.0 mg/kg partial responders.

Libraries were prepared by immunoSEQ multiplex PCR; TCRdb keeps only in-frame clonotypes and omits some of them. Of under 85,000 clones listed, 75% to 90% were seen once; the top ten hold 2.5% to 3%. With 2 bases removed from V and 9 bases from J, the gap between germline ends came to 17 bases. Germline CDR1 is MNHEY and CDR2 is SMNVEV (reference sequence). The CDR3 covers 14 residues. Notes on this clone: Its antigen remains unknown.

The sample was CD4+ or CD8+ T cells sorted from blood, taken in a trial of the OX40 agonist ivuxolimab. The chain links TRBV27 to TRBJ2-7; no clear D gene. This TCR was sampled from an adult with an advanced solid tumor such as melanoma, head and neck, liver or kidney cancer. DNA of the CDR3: TGTGCCAGCAGTTTAGTTCCGAGATCCGGCGGGCAGTACTTC. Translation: CASSLVPRSGGQYF.